The 12 T cell receptor beta chains below all came from one sample that was sequenced in a study of PD-1 blockade in classical Hodgkin lymphoma. Time point meaning: cycle 4 day 1 (C4D1), after more than 5 weeks of nivolumab. All the patients suffered relapse after autologous stem cell transplantation, and brentuximab vedotin exposure differed. The assay was immunoSEQ multiplex PCR, and TCRdb's table has in-frame clones only and misses some. This table holds some 53,000 clones, 86% found once. The specimen comprised peripheral blood mononuclear cells (PBMCs), sampled before the fourth cycle of nivolumab. The receptors derive from a human donor with classical Hodgkin lymphoma.

This clone came up a few times. V usage is TRBV2 and J usage is TRBJ1-1; TRBD1 matches at 10 bases. The CDR3 sequence is 15 residues long. CDR1 SNHLY and CDR2 FYNNEI come from the germline V gene. Unmatched junction bases numbered 8, after V lost 7 bases and J lost 3 bases. The CDR3 region is CASNRMGTGDTEAFF. DNA for the CDR3: TGTGCCAGCAATCGAATGGGGACAGGGGACACTGAAGCTTTCTTT.

The V gene is TRBV7-3, the J gene TRBJ2-3, with 12 bases aligning to TRBD2. Germline V lookup: CDR1 SGHTA, CDR2 FQGTGA. Trimming removed 5 bases from V and 4 bases from J; junction bases left unmatched: 10. The CDR3 is made up of 17 amino acids. CDR3 coding DNA: TGTGCCAGCAGCCGGGGGACTAGCGGGCGAATTGCAGATACGCAGTATTTT. Its protein is CASSRGTSGRIADTQYF.

This chain links TRBV19 with TRBJ2-2; possibly TRBD1 for D (5 bases). This CDR3 comprises 16 residues. Deletions cut 6 bases from V and 4 bases from J, with 18 bases between. Germline V gives CDR1 LNHDA, CDR2 SQIVND (reference sequence). The chain's CDR3 is CASSYWGWGSTGELFF. The DNA of the CDR3 is TGTGCCAGTAGCTATTGGGGCTGGGGATCCACCGGGGAGCTGTTTTTT. The full variable domain, rest sourced from reference TRBV19 and TRBJ2-2, is DGGITQSPKYLFRKEGQNVTLSCEQNLNHDAMYWYRQDPGQGLRLIYYSQIVNDFQKGDIAEGYSVSREKKESFPLTVTSAQKNPTAFYLCASSYWGWGSTGELFFGEGSRLTVL.

The rearrangement joins TRBV25-1 to TRBJ2-2, with D perhaps TRBD1 or TRBD2 (5 bases each). Between the trimmed V and J ends, which lost 4 bases and 3 bases, there was a span of 12 bases. This CDR3 has 15 amino acids. CDR1 is MGHDK, CDR2 SYGVNS, per germline. This CDR3 reads CASSVTGPYTGELFF. As DNA, the CDR3 is TGTGCCAGCAGTGTCACGGGACCATACACCGGGGAGCTGTTTTTT.

The J gene is TRBJ2-1, the V gene TRBV27; D is undetermined. Germline CDR1 and CDR2: MNHEY and SMNVEV (reference sequence). CDR3 length equals 13 residues. With 0 bases removed from V and 6 bases from J, the gap between germline ends came to 6 bases. The CDR3 coding sequence is TGTGCCAGCAGTTTATCGTCAGTCAATGAGCAGTTCTTC. It encodes CASSLSSVNEQFF.

The V call is TRBV23-1, the J call TRBJ2-7; D is uncertain. TRBV23-1 is given ORF status, its function remaining uncertain. Trimming removed 4 bases from V and 0 bases from J, with 22 bases in between. The CDR3 has 18 residues. The CDR3 loop is CASSPTLQIPITSYEQYF. The CDR3 DNA is TGCGCCAGCAGTCCAACCCTACAGATACCGATTACCTCCTACGAGCAGTACTTC.

The rearrangement joins TRBV4-1 to TRBJ1-4; TRBD1 matches at 9 bases. The CDR3 runs 16 residues. Trimming cost V 0 bases and J 7 bases; bases outside gene matches: 6. Germline V gene lookup returns CDR1 MGHRA and CDR2 YSYEKL. The CDR3 spells CASSQEQGAAVEKLFF. The CDR3 nucleotides are TGCGCCAGCAGCCAAGAACAGGGGGCGGCGGTTGAAAAACTGTTTTTT.

V usage is TRBV7-2 and J usage is TRBJ1-2; maybe TRBD1 (6 bases). Germline V gives CDR1 SGHTA, CDR2 FQGNSA. V lost 6 bases and J lost 7, with 15 bases in between. The CDR3 extends over 13 amino acids. The chain's CDR3 is CASRPDRLLGYTF. CDR3 nucleotide sequence: TGTGCCAGCAGGCCTGACAGGCTCCTTGGCTACACCTTC.

The J gene is TRBJ2-5, the V gene TRBV20-1, with D unclear. Germline V gene data show CDR1 as DFQATT and CDR2 as SNEGSKA (reference sequence). Trimming removed 3 bases at V and 5 bases at J, with 7 bases between. This CDR3 spans 11 amino acids. CDR3 sequence: CSASKGETQYF. The CDR3 DNA reads TGCAGTGCTAGTAAAGGGGAGACCCAGTACTTC.

The chain couples TRBV15 to TRBJ1-1, with 9 bases matching TRBD1. Trimming at V came to 7 bases and at J to 1 base, leaving 7 bases not matched to a gene. Germline CDR1 LNHNV, CDR2 YYDKDF (reference sequence). CDR3 size: 15 residues. The CDR3 DNA is TGTGCCACCAACGACAGGGGGATAGGGAACACTGAAGCTTTCTTT. The encoded protein is CATNDRGIGNTEAFF.

The chain carries TRBV5-6 and TRBJ1-2, with D hard to call. Per the germline V gene, CDR1 is SGHDT and CDR2 is YYEEEE. This CDR3 is built from 13 residues. Trimming stripped 5 bases from V and 8 bases from J, with 16 bases between. The CDR3 coding sequence is TGTGCCAGCAGTACCGGTAGGGCCGGGGGCTACACCTTC. It codes for CASSTGRAGGYTF.

The rearrangement joins TRBV7-9 to TRBJ1-1, with D maybe TRBD1 (6 bases). Trimming took off 4 bases at V and 0 bases at J, with 12 bases between the two ends. The CDR3 runs 15 residues. CDR1 and CDR2 from the germline V gene are SEHNR and FQNEAQ (reference sequence). This CDR3 reads CASSSLGGLNTEAFF. The CDR3 DNA reads TGTGCCAGCAGCTCCCTCGGGGGGCTGAACACTGAAGCTTTCTTT.